Included here is one T cell receptor beta chain sequence, with context. Its target is not known. CDR1 and CDR2 from the germline V gene are KGHSH and LQKENI. V lost 0 bases and J 5 bases, leaving 10 bases between the germline ends. CDR3 length equals 14 residues. During the collection period, no donor immune events like infections were recorded. The sample originates from a study of identifying expanded T cells in peripheral blood. Measured with immunoSEQ multiplex PCR; TCRdb has only the in-frame clones, and not every one. The sample includes some 120,000 clones, about four fifths of them seen just once. The study's findings and limits: Over two and four weeks, about 15 and 19 clones changed, versus approximately 1.1 between replicates. Approximately two-week clone count variance significantly increased as total template count grew.

This rearrangement joins TRBV18 to TRBJ1-2; D is unclear. The sequenced sample consisted of blood. The clonotype comes from a person between 18 and 69 years old in good health. The CDR3 sequence is CASSPPFTEYGYTF. The CDR3 DNA sequence: TGTGCCAGCTCACCACCGTTTACAGAGTATGGCTACACCTTC.